Listed here is a single T cell receptor (beta chain). The target antigen is unknown. CDR3 length equals 18 residues. Germline V lookup: CDR1 KGHDR, CDR2 SFDVKD. J gave up 0 bases and V 2 bases, and 10 bases lay outside the gene matches. This sample is drawn from a study of T cell repertoires in cytomegalovirus infection. On the study more broadly: CMV epitopes in the study were HLA-C-restricted (recently identified) and HLA-B-restricted (well studied). Carrying CMV and the relevant HLA type showed in public TCR beta signatures. Study-wide results and caveats: Cumulative frequency (of public TCR beta family members) identified carriers of CMV plus the relevant HLA.

TCRdb itself ran the reads through MiXCR, one entry per CDR3 protein. The repertoire holds roughly 120,000 distinct CDR3 sequences, with less than 30% as singletons. The J gene is TRBJ2-3, the V gene TRBV24-1, with TRBD2 identical over 7 bases. The sequencing here drew on CD8+ T cells from cultured PBMCs, taken from culture after CMV antigen stimulation. The receptor was derived from a human donor in good health (CMV status not recorded). Some clones in this sample may be carry-over from other donors' samples. The CDR3 sequence: CATSDYPSSGASTDTQYF. Written as DNA, the CDR3 is TGTGCCACCAGTGATTACCCCTCTAGCGGAGCTAGCACAGATACGCAGTATTTT.